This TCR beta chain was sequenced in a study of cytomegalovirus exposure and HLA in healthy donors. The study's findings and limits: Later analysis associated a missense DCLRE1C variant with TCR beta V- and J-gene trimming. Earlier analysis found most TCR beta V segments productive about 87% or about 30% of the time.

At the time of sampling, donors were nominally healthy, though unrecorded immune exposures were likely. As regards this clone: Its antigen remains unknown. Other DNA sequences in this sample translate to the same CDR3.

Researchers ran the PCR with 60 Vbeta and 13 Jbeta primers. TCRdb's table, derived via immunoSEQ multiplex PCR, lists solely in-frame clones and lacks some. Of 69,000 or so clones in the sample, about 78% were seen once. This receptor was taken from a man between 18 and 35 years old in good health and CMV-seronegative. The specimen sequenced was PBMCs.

Here the CDR3 reads CAIQDSRNTEAFF. The CDR3 region has the DNA TGTGCCATCCAGGATAGTCGAAACACTGAAGCTTTCTTT. V gene TRBV10-3 combines with J gene TRBJ1-1, with no clear D. Trimming left V 8 bases short and J 2 bases short, with 12 bases between. The CDR3 sequence is 13 residues long. The germline V gene encodes CDR1 ENHRY and CDR2 SYGVKD.